The rows below give T cell receptor beta chains drawn from one sample of a study of T cells in Graves' hyperthyroidism and ophthalmopathy. TCRdb re-derived calls from the multiplex PCR reads in MiXCR, one entry per CDR3 protein. The repertoire holds approximately 870,000 distinct CDR3 sequences, over 35% seen once, with 7.5% to 9.5% in the top ten. The source material was blood. The source of these receptors is a man younger than 35 with Graves' hyperthyroidism. CDR3s include the opening cysteine and the closing phenylalanine or tryptophan. The order of the fields is CDR3 protein, CDR3 DNA, clone size, V gene, D gene, J gene. D genes are given only for firm matches. Where a row states a size, it is once, few, many or the class of an expanded clone; other rows omit it.

CDR3: CAARGGDSGSFF
DNA: TGTGCCGCACGTGGAGGGGACAGCGGATCTTTCTTT
size: once
V: TRBV2
D: TRBD1
J: TRBJ1-1

CDR3: CASSPSSREDEQYF
DNA: TGTGCCAGCAGCCCTTCGAGTAGAGAAGACGAGCAGTACTTC
size: -
V: TRBV9
D: -
J: TRBJ2-7

CDR3: CASSWETGMNTEAFF
DNA: TGTGCCAGCAGTTGGGAGACAGGGATGAACACTGAAGCTTTCTTT
size: few
V: TRBV6-5
D: TRBD1
J: TRBJ1-1

CDR3: CAVQGVYGYTF
DNA: TGTGCCGTTCAGGGTGTTTATGGCTACACCTTC
size: -
V: TRBV10-3
D: -
J: TRBJ1-2

CDR3: CATSRDDRDYLYEQYF
DNA: TGTGCCACCAGCAGAGATGACAGGGACTACCTCTACGAGCAGTACTTC
size: few
V: TRBV15
D: -
J: TRBJ2-7

CDR3: CASSQAQGAYGYTF
DNA: TGCGCCAGCAGCCAAGCGCAGGGGGCGTATGGCTACACCTTC
size: few
V: TRBV4-1
D: TRBD1
J: TRBJ1-2

CDR3: CASSHLGTPNTGELFF
DNA: TGTGCTAGCAGCCATCTGGGGACACCGAACACCGGGGAGCTGTTTTTT
size: -
V: TRBV7-7
D: -
J: TRBJ2-2

CDR3: CASSLGTGRNQPQHF
DNA: TGTGCCAGCAGCTTAGGAACAGGACGCAATCAGCCCCAGCATTTT
size: many
V: TRBV7-8
D: -
J: TRBJ1-5

CDR3: CASSIAGALEPQHF
DNA: TGTGCCAGCAGTATTGCAGGGGCCCTAGAGCCCCAGCATTTT
size: few
V: TRBV12-3/TRBV12-4
D: -
J: TRBJ1-5

CDR3: CASSFGAGGETQYF
DNA: TGTGCCAGCAGTTTTGGAGCGGGGGGAGAGACCCAGTACTTC
size: many
V: TRBV12-3/TRBV12-4
D: TRBD2
J: TRBJ2-5

CDR3: CASRKEQGGTRELFF
DNA: TGTGCCAGCAGAAAGGAACAGGGTGGGACCAGGGAGCTGTTTTTT
size: -
V: TRBV2
D: -
J: TRBJ2-2

CDR3: CASSSYTGISGELFF
DNA: TGTGCCAGCAGCTCATATACAGGCATTTCCGGGGAGCTGTTTTTT
size: -
V: TRBV7-9
D: -
J: TRBJ2-2

CDR3: CASSVEGTGNNEKLFF
DNA: TGTGCCAGCAGCGTAGAAGGGACAGGGAATAATGAAAAACTGTTTTTT
size: few
V: TRBV9
D: TRBD1
J: TRBJ1-4

CDR3: CASSLEIGELFF
DNA: TGCGCCAGCAGCTTGGAGATCGGGGAGCTGTTTTTT
size: many
V: TRBV5-1
D: -
J: TRBJ2-2

CDR3: CASSSGSLGGEQYF
DNA: TGTGCCAGCTCATCGGGATCGCTTGGGGGGGAGCAGTACTTC
size: -
V: TRBV12-3/TRBV12-4
D: -
J: TRBJ2-7

CDR3: CATSDLGTGGFTGELFF
DNA: TGTGCCACCAGTGATCTCGGGACAGGGGGTTTCACCGGGGAGCTGTTTTTT
size: -
V: TRBV9
D: TRBD1
J: TRBJ2-2

CDR3: CATSSFVGNTEAFF
DNA: TGTGCCACCAGCAGCTTTGTTGGGAACACTGAAGCTTTCTTT
size: once
V: TRBV15
D: -
J: TRBJ1-1

CDR3: CAISEGGGEKLFF
DNA: TGTGCCATCAGTGAGGGAGGTGGTGAAAAACTGTTTTTT
size: many
V: TRBV10-3
D: -
J: TRBJ1-4

CDR3: CASSQEMASSQETQYF
DNA: TGCGCCAGCAGCCAAGAGATGGCTAGCAGCCAAGAGACCCAGTACTTC
size: -
V: TRBV7-9
D: -
J: TRBJ2-5

CDR3: CASSLITSGANTGELFF
DNA: TGCGCCAGCAGCCTAATAACTAGCGGGGCGAACACCGGGGAGCTGTTTTTT
size: few
V: TRBV5-1
D: TRBD2
J: TRBJ2-2

CDR3: CASSPRQGSNQPQHF
DNA: TGTGCCAGCAGCCCTCGACAGGGTAGCAATCAGCCCCAGCATTTT
size: many
V: TRBV12-3/TRBV12-4
D: TRBD1
J: TRBJ1-5

CDR3: CAAGQGGDTEAFF
DNA: TGTGCCGCGGGACAGGGGGGAGACACTGAAGCTTTCTTT
size: -
V: TRBV15
D: TRBD1
J: TRBJ1-1